The clone carrying this T cell receptor beta chain has just a few counts. Its antigen remains unknown. The PCR ran on 60 Vbeta and 13 Jbeta primers. This table comes from immunoSEQ multiplex PCR, and its TCRdb copy is limited to in-frame clones, with some not included. The table has about 270,000 clones, more than 55% seen once; the top ten hold about 2.2%. Trimming removed 0 bases at V and 6 bases at J, with 14 bases between. Per germline, CDR1 MNHNS and CDR2 SASEGT. This CDR3 contains 16 residues. This sample is drawn from a study of cytomegalovirus exposure and HLA in healthy donors. Study-wide findings and caveats: A later look showed TCR association rates differing by HLA locus, highest for DRB1 and lowest for HLA-C. Later analysis demonstrated an association between a missense DCLRE1C variant and TCR beta V- and J-gene trimming. A highly shared variant cluster was judged a likely technical artifact.

The sample was PBMCs. The clonotype originates from a female donor in good health and CMV-seronegative. J is TRBJ2-2 and V is TRBV6-1; D may be TRBD2 (5 bases). The CDR3 loop reads CASSEARGRPPGELFF. The DNA for the CDR3 is TGTGCCAGCAGTGAAGCCCGAGGGAGACCTCCCGGGGAGCTGTTTTTT.